The clone carrying this T cell receptor (beta chain) was observed at least ten times. The record originates from a study of spatial heterogeneity in lung cancer. Study background: Patients with untreated early-stage non-small cell lung cancer, numbering more than 55, were the donors. PBMC collected at follow-up were sequenced when available, a median of around 25 months after resection. Detected sequences consistently included more beta-chain ones than alpha-chain ones.

Noted time point: blood at routine non-recurrence follow-up after resection. Unsorted tumor, nontumor lung tissue or cryopreserved PBMC supplied the whole RNA. TCR cDNA molecules were tagged individually, and each one carried a unique molecular identifier. TCRdb re-derived calls from the 5' RACE reads in MiXCR, one entry per CDR3 protein. The data hold 45,000 to 65,000 distinct CDR3 sequences, with roughly 8.1% observed a single time. This CDR3 region has 12 residues. V lost 6 bases, J lost 9 bases, and 12 bases lay in between. Germline assignment: CDR1 MNHEY and CDR2 SVGAGI. The source material was PBMCs, sampled at follow-up. V gene TRBV6-5 combines with J gene TRBJ2-1; the D is unclear. The receptor was derived from a female donor with early-stage non-small cell lung cancer. The CDR3 coding sequence is TGTGCCAGCAGCCCCCTATGGGGTGAGCAGTTCTTC. As protein: CASSPLWGEQFF.